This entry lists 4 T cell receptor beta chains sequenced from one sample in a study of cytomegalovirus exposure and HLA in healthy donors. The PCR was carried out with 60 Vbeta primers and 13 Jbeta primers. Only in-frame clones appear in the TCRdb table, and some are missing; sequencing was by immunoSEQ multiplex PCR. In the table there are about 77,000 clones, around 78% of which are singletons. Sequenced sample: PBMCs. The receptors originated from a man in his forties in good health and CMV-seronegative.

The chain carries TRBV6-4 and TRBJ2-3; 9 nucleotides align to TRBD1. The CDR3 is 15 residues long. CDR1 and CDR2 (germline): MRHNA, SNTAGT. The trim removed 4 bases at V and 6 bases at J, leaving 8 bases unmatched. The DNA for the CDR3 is TGTGCCAGCAGTGCGACGACAGGGGGGAGGGATACGCAGTATTTT. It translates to CASSATTGGRDTQYF.

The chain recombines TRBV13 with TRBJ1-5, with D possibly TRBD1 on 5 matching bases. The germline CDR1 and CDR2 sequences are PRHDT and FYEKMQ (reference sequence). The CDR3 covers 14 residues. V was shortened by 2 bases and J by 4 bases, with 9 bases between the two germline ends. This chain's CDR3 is CASSLSGGNQPQHF. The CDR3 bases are TGTGCCAGCAGCTTATCGGGGGGGAATCAGCCCCAGCATTTT.

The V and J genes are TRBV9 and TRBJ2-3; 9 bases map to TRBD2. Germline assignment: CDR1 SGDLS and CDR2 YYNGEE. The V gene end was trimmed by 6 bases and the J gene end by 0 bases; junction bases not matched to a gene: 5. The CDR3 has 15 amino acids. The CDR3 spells CASTIAGGSTDTQYF. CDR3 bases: TGTGCCAGCACCATTGCGGGAGGGAGCACAGATACGCAGTATTTT.

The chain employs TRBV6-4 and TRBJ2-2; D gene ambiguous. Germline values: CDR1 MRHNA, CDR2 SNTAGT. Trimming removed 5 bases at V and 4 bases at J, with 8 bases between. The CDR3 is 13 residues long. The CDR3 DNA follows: TGTGCCAGCAGTTCCCTAATCACCGGGGAGCTGTTTTTT. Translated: CASSSLITGELFF.